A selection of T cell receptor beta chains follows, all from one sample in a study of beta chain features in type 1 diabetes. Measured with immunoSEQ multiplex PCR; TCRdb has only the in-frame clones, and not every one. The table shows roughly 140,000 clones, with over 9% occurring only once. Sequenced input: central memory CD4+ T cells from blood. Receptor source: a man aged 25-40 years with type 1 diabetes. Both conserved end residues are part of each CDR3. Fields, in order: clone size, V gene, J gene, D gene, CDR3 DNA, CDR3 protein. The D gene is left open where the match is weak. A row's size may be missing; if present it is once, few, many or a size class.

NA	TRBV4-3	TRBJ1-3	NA	TGCGCCAGTTCATCGGGGTACTCTGGAAACACCATATATTTT	CASSSGYSGNTIYF
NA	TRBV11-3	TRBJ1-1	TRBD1	TGTGCCAGCAGCTCCGGGACAGGGAAGGGGGTCACTGAAGCTTTCTTT	CASSSGTGKGVTEAFF
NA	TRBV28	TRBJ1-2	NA	TGTGCCAGCGAACAACGCCATGGCTACACCTTC	CASEQRHGYTF
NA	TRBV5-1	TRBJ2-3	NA	TGCGCCAGCAGCTTGTCGATCGCTAGCCCATTTAGCACAGATACGCAGTATTTT	CASSLSIASPFSTDTQYF
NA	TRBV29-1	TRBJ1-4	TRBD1	TGCAGCGTCGCAATGGGACAGGGGACGGAACTGTTTTTT	CSVAMGQGTELFF
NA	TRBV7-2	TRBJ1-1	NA	TGTGCCAGCAGCTTACGTCCGTTCGGGGTTTGGGACACTGAAGCTTTCTTT	CASSLRPFGVWDTEAFF
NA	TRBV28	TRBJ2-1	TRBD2	TGTGCCAGCAGCCCATCCCCCCGTAGCGGGAGGAACCGATACAATGAGCAGTTCTTC	CASSPSPRSGRNRYNEQFF
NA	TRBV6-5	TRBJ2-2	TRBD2	TGTGCCAGCAGTTACGTAGCGGGAGAACCCGGGGAGCTGTTTTTT	CASSYVAGEPGELFF
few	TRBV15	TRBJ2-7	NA	TGTGCCACCAGCAGAGATGAGGGCGGGTTCGAGCAGTACTTC	CATSRDEGGFEQYF
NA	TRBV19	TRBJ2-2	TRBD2	TGTGCCAGTAGTGCCAGACTAGCGACTGGCACCGGGGAGCTGTTTTTT	CASSARLATGTGELFF
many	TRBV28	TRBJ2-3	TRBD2	TGTGCCAGCAGTTATCCGGGACTAGGGGTTCATACGCAGTATTTT	CASSYPGLGVHTQYF
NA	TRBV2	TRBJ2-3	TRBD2	TGTGCCAGCAGGTCGGGTAGCGGGAGGGGAGATACGCAGTATTTT	CASRSGSGRGDTQYF
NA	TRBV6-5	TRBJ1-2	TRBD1	TGTGCCAGCAGTCCGCTTGAGACAGGGGGTTATGGCTACACCTTC	CASSPLETGGYGYTF
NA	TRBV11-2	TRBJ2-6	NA	TGTGCCAGCAGCTTGAACAGTTTCTCTGGGGCCAACGTCCTGACTTTC	CASSLNSFSGANVLTF
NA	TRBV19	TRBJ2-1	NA	TGTGCCAGTAGTATCCCCCCTCTTCGCAATGAGCAGTTCTTC	CASSIPPLRNEQFF
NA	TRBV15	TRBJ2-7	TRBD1	TGTGCCACCAGCAGAGACACAGGGGGTAGGTCCTACGAGCAGTACTTC	CATSRDTGGRSYEQYF
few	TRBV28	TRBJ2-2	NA	TGTGCCAGCAGTTCAACAGGGTACACCGGGGAGCTGTTTTTT	CASSSTGYTGELFF
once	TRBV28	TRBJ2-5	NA	TGTGCCAGCTGCGGGGAGACAGCGACTCAAGAGACCCAGTACTTC	CASCGETATQETQYF
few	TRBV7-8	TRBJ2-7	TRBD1	TGTGCCAGCAGCTCTCCCGACAGGGCCTACGAGCAGTACTTC	CASSSPDRAYEQYF
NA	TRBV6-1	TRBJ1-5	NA	TGTGCCACAATGTCAGGGGCCTATAGCAATCAGCCCCAGCATTTT	CATMSGAYSNQPQHF
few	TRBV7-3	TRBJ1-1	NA	TGTGCCAGCGGCAATGGAGGCCTGCCTGAAGCTTTCTTT	CASGNGGLPEAFF
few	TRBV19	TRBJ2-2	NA	TGTGCCAGTAGTATACCAGGGGGGGAGCTGTTTTTT	CASSIPGGELFF
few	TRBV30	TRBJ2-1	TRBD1	TGTGCCTGGTTCAAACCGGGACAGGGGAACAATGAGCAGTTCTTC	CAWFKPGQGNNEQFF
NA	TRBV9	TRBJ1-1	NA	TGTGCCAGCAGCGCCCACGGACAGAACACTGAAGCTTTCTTT	CASSAHGQNTEAFF
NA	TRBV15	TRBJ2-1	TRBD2	TGTGCCACCAGCAGAGGGACTAGCGGTAACAATGAGCAGTTCTTC	CATSRGTSGNNEQFF
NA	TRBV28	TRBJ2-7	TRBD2	TGTGCCAGCAATAAACCGGGACTAGCTAGGTACGAGCAGTACTTC	CASNKPGLARYEQYF
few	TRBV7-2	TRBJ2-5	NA	TGTGCCAGCGGCCTGGACATACCAGAGACCCAGTACTTC	CASGLDIPETQYF
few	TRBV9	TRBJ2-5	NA	TGTGCCAGCAGCGTAGGCATCGAGGAGACCCAGTACTTC	CASSVGIEETQYF
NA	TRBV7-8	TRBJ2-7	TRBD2	TGTGCCAGCAGCTTACGGACTAGCGGTTCGTACGAGCAGTACTTC	CASSLRTSGSYEQYF
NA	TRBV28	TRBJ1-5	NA	TGTGCCAGCAGTTACGGGCAGCCCCAGCATTTT	CASSYGQPQHF
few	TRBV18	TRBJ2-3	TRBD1	TGTGCCAGCTCACTCGGACAGGGTACGTCAGATACGCAGTATTTT	CASSLGQGTSDTQYF
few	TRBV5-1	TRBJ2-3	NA	TGCGCCAGCAGCTTGATAGCCGATACGCAGTATTTT	CASSLIADTQYF
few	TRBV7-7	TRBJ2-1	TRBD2	TGTGCTAGCAGTCCCTCTAGCGGGCGGTACAATGAGCAGTTCTTC	CASSPSSGRYNEQFF
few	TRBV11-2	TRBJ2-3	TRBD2	TGTGCCAGCAGCCGAGCGGGAGTATCAGATACGCAGTATTTT	CASSRAGVSDTQYF
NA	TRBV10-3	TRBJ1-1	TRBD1	TGTGCCACCCGGGACAGGGACACTGAAGCTTTCTTT	CATRDRDTEAFF
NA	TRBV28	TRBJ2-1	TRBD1	TGTGCCAGCAGTTCACAGGGGGCACCTCAGGGTGGTGAGCAGTTCTTC	CASSSQGAPQGGEQFF
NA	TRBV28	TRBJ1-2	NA	TGTGCCAGCAGTCGGTCGCTAATCTATGGCTACACCTTC	CASSRSLIYGYTF
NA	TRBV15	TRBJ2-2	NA	TGTGCCACCAGCAGAGACTATCCGATCGGGTCGTGGGCCGGGGAGCTGTTTTTT	CATSRDYPIGSWAGELFF
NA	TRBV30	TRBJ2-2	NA	TGTGCCTGGGACGGGGGGACACGTATGAACACCGGGGAGCTGTTTTTT	CAWDGGTRMNTGELFF
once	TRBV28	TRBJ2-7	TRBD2	TGTGCCAGCAGTCCGAGGGTGGGAGGGACCTACGAGCAGTACTTC	CASSPRVGGTYEQYF
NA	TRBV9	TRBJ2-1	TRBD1	TGTGCCAGCAGCGTAGAGGGGACAGACTTCTACAATGAGCAGTTCTTC	CASSVEGTDFYNEQFF
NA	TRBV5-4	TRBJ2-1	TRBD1	TGTGCCAGCAGCTTGGCCCGCGACAGGGCCTACAATGAGCAGTTCTTC	CASSLARDRAYNEQFF
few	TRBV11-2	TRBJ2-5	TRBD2	TGTGCCAGCAGCTCGTCGGGAGGAGGACAAGAGACCCAGTACTTC	CASSSSGGGQETQYF
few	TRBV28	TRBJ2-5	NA	TGTGCCAGCAGTTTGGCTCTCCAAGAGACCCAGTACTTC	CASSLALQETQYF
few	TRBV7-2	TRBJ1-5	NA	TGTGCCAGCAGCTTAGCCATGGGCTCAATGACCTCCAATCAGCCCCAGCATTTT	CASSLAMGSMTSNQPQHF
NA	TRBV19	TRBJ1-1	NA	TGTGCCAGTAGTATCCTTAGGGGAACTTTAAACACTGAAGCTTTCTTT	CASSILRGTLNTEAFF
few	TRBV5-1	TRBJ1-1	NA	TGCGCCAGCAGACTTACTTATACAGGCGGCACTGAAGCTTTCTTT	CASRLTYTGGTEAFF
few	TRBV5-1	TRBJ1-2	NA	TGCGCCAGCAGCTTGGAGGCCAGGGGAGCGGATGGCTACACCTTC	CASSLEARGADGYTF
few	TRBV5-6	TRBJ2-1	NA	TGTGCCAGCAGCTTGGAAGTGGGCTCTCAGTTCAATGAGCAGTTCTTC	CASSLEVGSQFNEQFF
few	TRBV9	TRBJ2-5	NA	TGTGCCAGCAGCATTAGGCGGAAAGAGACCCAGTACTTC	CASSIRRKETQYF
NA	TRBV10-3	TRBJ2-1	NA	TGTGCCATCCGGTCCGGGGTCGACTACAATGAGCAGTTCTTC	CAIRSGVDYNEQFF
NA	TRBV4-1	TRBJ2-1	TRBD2	TGCGCCAGCAGCCAAGCGAACCTGGGACTAGGCCTCATCGAGCAGTTCTTC	CASSQANLGLGLIEQFF
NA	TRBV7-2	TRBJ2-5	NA	TGTGCCAGCAGCTTAGCGGGGGGAGACGAGACCCAGTACTTC	CASSLAGGDETQYF
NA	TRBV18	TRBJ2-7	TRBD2	TGTGCCAGCTCACCGCGCGGAGGGACTAGCGGATCCTACGAGCAGTACTTC	CASSPRGGTSGSYEQYF
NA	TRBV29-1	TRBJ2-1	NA	TGCAGCGTTGTCGAGAAAACCGTCTACAATGAGCAGTTCTTC	CSVVEKTVYNEQFF
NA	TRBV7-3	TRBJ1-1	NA	TGTGCCAGCAGCTTAAATCATCGGGGGATGGGCACTGAAGCTTTCTTT	CASSLNHRGMGTEAFF
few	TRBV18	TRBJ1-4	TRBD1	TGTGCCAGCTCACCAACCGGGACAGGGGTCTCACGGGAAAAACTGTTTTTT	CASSPTGTGVSREKLFF